These T cell receptor beta chains were read from a single sample in a study of T cell responses to AZD1222 COVID-19 vaccine. The assay was immunoSEQ multiplex PCR, and TCRdb's table has in-frame clones only and misses some. The sample includes 150,000 to 200,000 clones, 85% to 95% seen only once; the top ten take 3% to 5%. Source: peripheral blood, taken on day 0 of AZD1222 vaccination. Receptors originate from an adult in good health. CDR3s include the opening cysteine and the closing phenylalanine or tryptophan. A D gene is named only where the DNA matches it firmly. Size values are once, few and many counts, or a class for expanded clones, and some rows have none.

cdr3_nt cdr3_aa d_call v_call clone_size j_call
TGTGCCAGCAGTGAGGGAAGCGGGGACTCGTACGAGCAGTACTTC CASSEGSGDSYEQYF TRBD2 TRBV25-1 once TRBJ2-7
TGTGCCAGCAGTTCGACAGGCGGGTCACCCCTCCACTTT CASSSTGGSPLHF - TRBV12-3/TRBV12-4 - TRBJ1-6
TGTGCCAGCAGTTTCCCTAACTATGGCTACACCTTC CASSFPNYGYTF - TRBV12-3/TRBV12-4 - TRBJ1-2
TGTGCCAGCAGCCGGATATCATTCAGACAGGGGGCGAATGAAAAACTGTTTTTT CASSRISFRQGANEKLFF TRBD1 TRBV7-6 - TRBJ1-4
TGTGCCAGCAGCTTCCCGTCGGCTACCCTCATGAACACTGAAGCTTTCTTT CASSFPSATLMNTEAFF - TRBV11-2 - TRBJ1-1
TGCGCCACCTCAAACGCTCCCGGAAACACCATATATTTT CATSNAPGNTIYF - TRBV10-2 - TRBJ1-3
TGTGCCAGCACCACGACTAGCGGATCCTACAATGAGCAGTTCTTC CASTTTSGSYNEQFF TRBD2 TRBV7-8 - TRBJ2-1
TGTGCCAGTATTAGTGTCTGGGCAGGGGAGGACACTGAAGCTTTCTTT CASISVWAGEDTEAFF - TRBV19 - TRBJ1-1
TGCGCCAGCAGCTTAGAGGGGTCAGACTATGGCTACACCTTC CASSLEGSDYGYTF - TRBV5-1 - TRBJ1-2
TGTGCCAGCAGCCCCCTAAGCTCCTACGAGCAGTACTTC CASSPLSSYEQYF - TRBV3-1/TRBV3-2 - TRBJ2-7
TGTGCCAGCAGCTGGAGACGGGGTAACTATGGCTACACCTTC CASSWRRGNYGYTF - TRBV5-6 few TRBJ1-2
TGTGCCAGCAGTGAAAGGGCCCCAGGGGTAAGCAATCAGCCCCAGCATTTT CASSERAPGVSNQPQHF - TRBV6-1 - TRBJ1-5
TGTGCCAGCAGCTTTCTCGTAGAGCAGTTCTTC CASSFLVEQFF - TRBV5-8 - TRBJ2-1
TGTGCCAGCAGTCCCGACAGGTACAGCGAGACCCAGTACTTC CASSPDRYSETQYF - TRBV6-5 - TRBJ2-5
TGTGCCAGCAGCGTAACAGGGCCGGACACTGAAGCTTTCTTT CASSVTGPDTEAFF - TRBV7-9 - TRBJ1-1
TGTGCCAGCAGTTACGAAAAGGTGGGGGTCCTGTATGGCTACACCTTC CASSYEKVGVLYGYTF - TRBV6-5 - TRBJ1-2
TGTGCCAGCAGCTCCAGCGGGCGGGCGGAGCAGTTCTTC CASSSSGRAEQFF - TRBV11-2 - TRBJ2-1
TGCGCCAGCAGCTTTCTACACCTGGGGAACACTGAAGCTTTCTTT CASSFLHLGNTEAFF - TRBV5-1 - TRBJ1-1
TGTGCCAGCAGTTTGTGGGGGCACACTGAAGCTTTCTTT CASSLWGHTEAFF - TRBV12-3/TRBV12-4 - TRBJ1-1
TGTGCCAGCAGTTTAGGTTTCGGCTACACCTTC CASSLGFGYTF - TRBV12-3/TRBV12-4 - TRBJ1-2
TGTGCCAGCAGTTACTCGACCGGGACAGGGCGTGAAAAACTGTTTTTT CASSYSTGTGREKLFF TRBD1 TRBV6-5 - TRBJ1-4
TGCGCCAGCAGCCGGGACACGAGCGAGCAGTTCTTC CASSRDTSEQFF - TRBV10-2 - TRBJ2-1
TGTGCTAGTGGAATCAATCAGCCCCAGCATTTT CASGINQPQHF - TRBV12-5 - TRBJ1-5
TGTGCCAGCCGCCCGGGCCCCGAGGATGAGCAGTTCTTC CASRPGPEDEQFF - TRBV13 - TRBJ2-1
TGTGCCAGCAACCGACTCGGACAGGGAAGATTGCGGGCCTACGAGCAGTACTTC CASNRLGQGRLRAYEQYF TRBD1 TRBV7-9 - TRBJ2-7
TGTGCCACCAGCAGGGAATTGGGGCAGACAGATACGCAGTATTTT CATSRELGQTDTQYF - TRBV15 - TRBJ2-3
TGTGCCAGTAGGGGGGACAGGGGTAAGAGGCAGCCCCAGCATTTT CASRGDRGKRQPQHF TRBD1 TRBV19 - TRBJ1-5
TGTGCCAGCAGTTTATATTCCGGGACGTCCACCAGGGCTGAGCAGTTCTTC CASSLYSGTSTRAEQFF - TRBV27 - TRBJ2-1
TGTGCCAGCAGCCAAACTATGGGGGTGGAGTACACTGAAGCTTTCTTT CASSQTMGVEYTEAFF - TRBV3-1/TRBV3-2 - TRBJ1-1
TGTGCCAGTAGTCGGGGCGGACTGACCGGGGAGCTGTTTTTT CASSRGGLTGELFF - TRBV19 - TRBJ2-2
TGTGCCAGCAGCTGGTCCGGGACAGGGCCTAACGAGCAGTACTTC CASSWSGTGPNEQYF TRBD1 TRBV7-9 - TRBJ2-7
TGTGCCAGCAGTTATAGACAGGGGTTCACTGAAGCTTTCTTT CASSYRQGFTEAFF TRBD1 TRBV2 - TRBJ1-1
TGTGCCAGTAGTATAGATATGTCCTATGGCTACACCTTC CASSIDMSYGYTF - TRBV19 - TRBJ1-2
TGCGCCAGCAGCTTGGATTACGGGACATACGAGCAGTACTTC CASSLDYGTYEQYF - TRBV5-1 - TRBJ2-7
TGTGCCAGCAGTTCTTATAGCAATCAGCCCCAGCATTTT CASSSYSNQPQHF - TRBV28 - TRBJ1-5
TGTGCCAGCTCACCCTCATCTGATACGCAGTATTTT CASSPSSDTQYF - TRBV18 - TRBJ2-3
TGTGCCAGCAGCTTCCCAAGTCTACTCTCAAGCCCTTATGGCTACACCTTC CASSFPSLLSSPYGYTF - TRBV21-1 once TRBJ1-2
TGTGCCAGCGGGAGTGAAGCTCCCAATCAGCCCCAGCATTTT CASGSEAPNQPQHF - TRBV2 once TRBJ1-5
TGTGCCAGTGGGGGGGCAGGGAGCTCTGGAAACACCATATATTTT CASGGAGSSGNTIYF - TRBV6-5 - TRBJ1-3